This TCR beta chain was documented in a study of neurological immune-mediated disorders (dated by TCRdb to 2018 to 2020). Study-wide context: Among the approximately 35 multiple sclerosis patients, around 30 had relapsing-remitting MS and 3 had secondary progressive MS. Using UMI-based sequencing, the study compared peripheral blood TCR-beta repertoires from patients with HTLV-I-associated myelopathy (HAM/TSP), patients with multiple sclerosis, and healthy controls. Longitudinal samples, technical triplicates and paired sorted CD4+ and CD8+ T-cell subsets, alongside PBMC samples, were included among the 90 to 130 TCR-beta libraries. Of the roughly 70 subjects in the cohort, some 15 were HAM/TSP patients, about 34 were multiple sclerosis patients, and 20 were healthy controls. Here is what the overall study found, with its caveats: Across subjects, expanded clones never shared an identical CDR3 amino acid sequence, which suggests that the TCR-beta repertoires in every group were private. TCR clonal expansion was highest in HAM/TSP patients and lowest in MS patients, with MS patients falling below even healthy controls. In a phylogenetic analysis, the repertoires of 18 out of 34 MS patients fell into a single cluster of related CDR3 sequences, pointing to a possible signature at the repertoire level. The MS cluster was not associated with any clinical or MRI features, and the authors stated that larger cohorts are needed.

For unsorted PBMC libraries, 2 million PBMCs were used after storage in RNAlater at -80 degrees C until RNA extraction. The multiple sclerosis patients were enrolled in a US clinical protocol that evaluated disease progression with magnetic resonance imaging. PBMCs were separated from peripheral blood using Ficoll-Hypaque density gradient centrifugation and then cryopreserved in liquid nitrogen. cDNA synthesis used template-switch 5'RACE with a primer carrying a 10-nucleotide random unique molecular identifier tagging each TCR transcript. Every sequencing run covered 15-18 subjects and yielded more than 160 million TCR-beta sequences. The RNeasy kit was used to extract total RNA. The KAPA Real-time Library Amplification kit was used to amplify TCR-beta VDJ regions with primers for the TCR constant region and the 5'RACE anchor. Sample indexes and Illumina adaptors were added in a first PCR, and a second PCR then increased library yield. After Ampure bead purification, the TCR product of roughly 650 bp was size-selected on a 2% E-gel SizeSelection system. Before pooling, library quality was assessed on a Bioanalyzer, concentration was determined with Qubit, and library quantification was performed with the Kapa Library Quantification kit. Libraries were sequenced paired-end 2 x 150 bp on an Illumina HiSeq 2500. To increase sequence diversity, about 24-32% phiX was spiked into each library pool. The study's processing was this. The quality-filtered reads were processed with the UMI-based MiGEC pipeline, whose error correction step removed more than 75% of the raw TCR sequences. IMGT germline references were used for alignment of VDJ genes, and clonotypes were defined by a unique CDR3 amino acid sequence together with V-J genes. Clonal expansion, Shannon diversity and CDR3 relatedness were evaluated with VDJtools (CalcPairwiseDistances, ClusterSamples), while phylogenetic trees were built in CLCbio workbench. A clone was classed as expanded if it had 8 or more unique UMIs, a cutoff based on coefficient-of-variation modelling across technical triplicates. TCRdb reanalyzed the raw reads on its own, using fastp at Q25 for trimming and MiXCR for clone calling, and kept in-frame beta chains. All rows with the same CDR3 protein become a single entry with the most common DNA and genes. TCRdb's processing, not the study's, gives the V and J calls here. The sample has about 40,000 distinct CDR3 sequences on record, 2.5% of them singletons. The top ten clones comprise about 2.4% of the sample.

Reading from cysteine to phenylalanine, the CDR3 counts 14 amino acids. Kept here is only the CDR3 DNA, which spans 42 bases and is read in frame from base 1. At the junction V is shortened by 6 bases and J by 5 bases, with 17 bases in between. CDR1 SNHLY and CDR2 FYNNEI were looked up in the germline V gene. About this clonotype itself: Its antigen is still unknown. The record has no base qualities; no much larger clone is one base away.

The sequenced material came from PBMCs. This sequence was found in a man aged 45-65 years with multiple sclerosis. The chain is assembled from TRBV2 and TRBJ2-7; D gene: possibly TRBD1, on 6 matching bases. CDR3 sequence: CASSAEGHYNEQYF. The nucleotides are TGTGCCAGCAGCGCCGAGGGACATTATAACGAGCAGTACTTC.